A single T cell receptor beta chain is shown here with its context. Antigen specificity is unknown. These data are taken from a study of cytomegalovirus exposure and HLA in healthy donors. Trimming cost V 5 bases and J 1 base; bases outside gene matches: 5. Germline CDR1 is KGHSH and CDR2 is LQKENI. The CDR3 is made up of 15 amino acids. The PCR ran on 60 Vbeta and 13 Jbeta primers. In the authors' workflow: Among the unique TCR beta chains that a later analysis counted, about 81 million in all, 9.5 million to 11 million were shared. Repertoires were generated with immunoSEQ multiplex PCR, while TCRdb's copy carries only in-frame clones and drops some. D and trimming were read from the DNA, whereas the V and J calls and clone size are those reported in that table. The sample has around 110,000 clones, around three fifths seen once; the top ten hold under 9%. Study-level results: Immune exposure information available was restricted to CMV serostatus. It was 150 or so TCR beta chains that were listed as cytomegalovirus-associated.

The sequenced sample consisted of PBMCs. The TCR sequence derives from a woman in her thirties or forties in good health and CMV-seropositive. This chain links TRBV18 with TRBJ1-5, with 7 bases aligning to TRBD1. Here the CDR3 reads CASSFSGGSNQPQHF. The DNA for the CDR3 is TGTGCCAGCTCATTTTCAGGGGGGAGCAATCAGCCCCAGCATTTT.